The 22 T cell receptor beta chains below come from one sample, sequenced in a study of blood T cell repertoires in COVID-19. This table comes from immunoSEQ multiplex PCR, and its TCRdb copy is limited to in-frame clones, with some not included. The sample lists about 150,000 clones; 84% were seen once. Sequencing used PBMCs or T cells enriched from blood (not recorded which). These receptors came from a woman in her 50s with acute COVID-19.

J is TRBJ2-1 and V is TRBV30; 10 bases match TRBD2. The CDR3 covers 15 residues. Trimming took 3 bases from V and 1 from J; bases not matched to a gene: 3. The germline V gene encodes CDR1 GTSNPN and CDR2 SVGIG (reference sequence). CDR3 in DNA: TGTGCCTGGAGCAAACTAGCGGGGTCCTACAATGAGCAGTTCTTC. Translated: CAWSKLAGSYNEQFF.

J is TRBJ2-2 and V is TRBV27; weak D call: TRBD1 (5 bases). Germline V CDR1 and CDR2: MNHEY, SMNVEV (reference sequence). The CDR3 sequence is 15 residues long. V lost 8 bases and J 5 bases, leaving 18 bases between the germline ends. DNA for the CDR3: TGTGCCAGCGGCTCGTCCACCCAGGGAACCGGGGAGCTGTTTTTT. It yields the protein CASGSSTQGTGELFF.

In nucleotides, the CDR3 is TGTGCCAGCAGGACGGGACAGGGTGACAATTCACCCCTCCACTTT. Amino acid sequence: CASRTGQGDNSPLHF. This rearrangement joins TRBV28 to TRBJ1-6, with 9 positions matching TRBD1. Trimming at V came to 6 bases and at J to 7 bases, leaving 7 bases not matched to a gene. There are 15 residues in the CDR3. Germline CDR1 reads MDHEN; CDR2 reads SYDVKM. Based on the CDR3 plus reference TRBV28 and TRBJ1-6, the full variable domain is DVKVTQSSRYLVKRTGEKVFLECVQDMDHENMFWYRQDPGLGLRLIYFSYDVKMKEKGDIPEGYSVSREKKERFSLILESASTNQTSMYLCASRTGQGDNSPLHFGNGTRLTVT.

The gene calls are TRBV14 and TRBJ2-1; D is unresolved. Per the germline V gene, CDR1 is SGHDN and CDR2 is FVKESK. The CDR3 totals 16 residues. V lost 0 bases and J lost 3, with 12 bases in between. The CDR3 DNA reads as TGTGCCAGCAGCCAAGAGTTTGCGGCCCACTACAATGAGCAGTTCTTC. Its translation is CASSQEFAAHYNEQFF.

The chain employs TRBV25-1 and TRBJ2-7; no reliable D call. This CDR3 is built from 16 residues. Germline CDR1 and CDR2: MGHDK and SYGVNS. V lost 2 bases and J 9 bases, leaving 23 bases between the germline ends. The CDR3 protein is CASSETSRTLLRAQYF. As DNA, the CDR3 is TGTGCCAGCAGTGAAACGTCGAGAACCCTCCTACGAGCGCAGTACTTC.

V gene TRBV9 combines with J gene TRBJ1-2; unclear D gene. The CDR3 covers 14 residues. The V end lost 4 bases, the J end lost 7 bases, and 17 bases lay between the germline ends. Germline CDR1 and CDR2: SGDLS and YYNGEE. DNA of the CDR3: TGTGCCAGCAGCCCAGCGGAGGTTCACGGTGGCTACACCTTC. Its translation is CASSPAEVHGGYTF.

The V call is TRBV4-3, the J call TRBJ1-2; no clear D gene. V lost 3 bases to trimming and J lost 0 bases, with 17 bases between them. The CDR3 extends over 17 amino acids. The V gene's germline CDR1 is LGHNA and CDR2 YSLEER. CDR3 protein: CASSQGVVPQANYGYTF. The CDR3, as DNA: TGCGCCAGCAGCCAGGGCGTGGTACCACAAGCTAACTATGGCTACACCTTC.

The chain combines TRBV6-4 with TRBJ2-7; 9 bases are shared with TRBD2. This CDR3 spans 16 amino acids. Germline CDR1 is MRHNA and CDR2 is SNTAGT. Trimming at V came to 4 bases and at J to 2 bases, leaving 9 bases not matched to a gene. The CDR3 sequence is CASSVTSGFYTYEQYF. The CDR3 bases are TGTGCCAGCAGTGTAACTAGCGGGTTCTACACCTACGAGCAGTACTTC.

This sequence joins TRBV6-4 and TRBJ2-1; TRBD2 matches 7 bases. V was pared by 6 bases and J by 10 bases, with 15 bases of the junction left unmatched. Germline CDR1 MRHNA, CDR2 SNTAGT. The CDR3 is made up of 15 amino acids. CDR3 sequence reads: CASSPTWASGAEQFF. The CDR3 DNA reads TGTGCCAGCAGCCCAACCTGGGCTAGCGGCGCAGAGCAGTTCTTC.

The V and J genes are TRBV6-5 and TRBJ2-2; 10 positions agree with TRBD2. There are 16 residues in the CDR3. V lost 4 bases to trimming and J lost 4 bases; unmatched junction nucleotides: 6. Germline V gene lookup returns CDR1 MNHEY and CDR2 SVGAGI. CDR3 nucleotide sequence: TGTGCCAGCAGTTGGGGAGCGGGAGGGCTCACCGGGGAGCTGTTTTTT. Translation: CASSWGAGGLTGELFF.

The CDR3 bases are TGTGCCAATCCACAGGGGCTAAATGAGCAGTTCTTC. Translated, it gives CANPQGLNEQFF. J is TRBJ2-1 and V is TRBV19; TRBD1 matches 7 bases. The CDR3 contains 12 residues. With 10 bases clipped from V and 7 bases from J, the junction kept 7 bases outside the gene matches. Germline CDR1 LNHDA, CDR2 SQIVND (reference sequence).

The rearrangement uses TRBV12-5 and TRBJ1-2; possible D gene TRBD1, 6 bases. V gave up 1 base and J gave up 4 bases, with 7 bases separating them. The CDR3 is 13 residues long. Germline lookup yields CDR1 LGHNT and CDR2 FRNRAP. CDR3: CASGLDRVYGYTF. CDR3 coding DNA: TGTGCTAGTGGTTTGGACAGGGTCTATGGCTACACCTTC. Complete variable domain (other parts from reference TRBV12-5 and TRBJ1-2): DARVTQTPRHKVTEMGQEVTMRCQPILGHNTVFWYRQTMMQGLELLAYFRNRAPLDDSGMPKDRFSAEMPDATLATLKIQPSEPRDSAVYFCASGLDRVYGYTFGSGTRLTVV.

The chain joins TRBV5-1 to TRBJ1-6, with 12 bases fitting TRBD1. The germline V gene encodes CDR1 SGHRS and CDR2 YFSETQ. There are 17 residues in the CDR3. J lost 9 bases, V lost 0 bases, and 7 bases had no gene match. Here the CDR3 reads CASSLEGTGGLVSPLHF. CDR3 nucleotide sequence: TGCGCCAGCAGCTTGGAGGGGACAGGGGGCTTGGTTTCACCCCTCCACTTT.

The gene calls are TRBV7-9 and TRBJ2-1, with 8 nucleotides matching TRBD2. CDR1 is SEHNR, CDR2 FQNEAQ, per germline (reference sequence). This CDR3 has 15 residues. The ends lost 7 bases at V and 0 bases at J; junction bases unmatched: 5. CDR3 sequence: CASIPGTSSYNEQFF. CDR3 coding DNA: TGTGCCAGCATCCCCGGGACTAGCTCCTACAATGAGCAGTTCTTC.

This chain joins TRBV24-1 and TRBJ1-2; D possibly corresponds to TRBD1 (6 bases). CDR1 and CDR2 (germline): KGHDR, SFDVKD. CDR3 length equals 14 residues. Trimming removed 3 bases from V and 2 bases from J, with 9 bases in between. CDR3 region: CATSDGTTNYGYTF. In DNA, the CDR3 is TGTGCCACCAGTGATGGGACAACCAACTATGGCTACACCTTC.

The chain carries TRBV30 and TRBJ1-1; D is possibly TRBD1 (6 bases). This CDR3 has 13 residues. The V end lost 1 base, the J end lost 10 bases, and 16 bases lay between the germline ends. From germline, CDR1 is GTSNPN and CDR2 SVGIG (reference sequence). The DNA for the CDR3 is TGTGCCTGGAGTGGGAACAGGGTTGATAGAGCTTTCTTT. It yields the protein CAWSGNRVDRAFF. The variable domain in full, with the rest retrieved from reference TRBV30 and TRBJ1-1, is SQTIHQWPATLVQPVGSPLSLECTVEGTSNPNLYWYRQAAGRGLQLLFYSVGIGQISSEVPQNLSASRPQDRQFILSSKKLLLSDSGFYLCAWSGNRVDRAFFGQGTRLTVV.

This sequence joins TRBV19 and TRBJ2-2; weak D call: TRBD2 (5 bases). V lost 5 bases and J 4 bases, leaving 14 bases between the germline ends. CDR3 length equals 15 residues. The germline V gene has CDR1 LNHDA and CDR2 SQIVND (reference sequence). The DNA of the CDR3 is TGTGCCAGTAGTTTCTCTCAAGGGAGCACCGGGGAGCTGTTTTTT. Translating it yields CASSFSQGSTGELFF.

The chain carries TRBV6-4 and TRBJ2-2; 9 bases map to TRBD2. CDR1 is MRHNA and CDR2 is SNTAGT in the germline V gene. Trimming at V came to 7 bases and at J to 5 bases, leaving 8 bases not matched to a gene. The CDR3 has 15 amino acids. The CDR3 sequence: CASMREAGGTGELFF. CDR3 nucleotide sequence: TGTGCCAGCATGCGGGAAGCGGGAGGAACCGGGGAGCTGTTTTTT.

The chain employs TRBV29-1 and TRBJ2-7, with 9 nucleotides matching TRBD1. V gave up 7 bases and J gave up 5 bases; unmatched junction bases: 6. This CDR3 has 12 residues. In germline, CDR1 is SQVTM, CDR2 ANQGSEA. The CDR3 nucleotides read TGCAGCGCCGGACAGGGGCTGGACGAGCAGTACTTC. Its protein product is CSAGQGLDEQYF.

The J gene is TRBJ2-1, the V gene TRBV7-9; TRBD2 matches at 9 bases. The CDR3 sequence is 13 residues long. J gave up 6 bases and V 3 bases, and 0 bases lay outside the gene matches. Looked up from germline, CDR1 is SEHNR and CDR2 is FQNEAQ (reference sequence). The CDR3 bases are TGTGCCAGCAGCTTTAGCGGGAGCAATGAGCAGTTCTTC. Its translation: CASSFSGSNEQFF.

There are many counts of this clone. The chain employs TRBV24-1 and TRBJ2-7; TRBD2 is a possible D gene (5 bases). This CDR3 comprises 22 residues. The germline V gene has CDR1 KGHDR and CDR2 SFDVKD. V was trimmed by 0 bases and J by 4 bases, leaving 33 bases between them. The CDR3 bases are TGTGCCACCAGTGATTTGCAGAGGGTTCCCGTCAATTGGGTGAATTTGACATACGAGCAGTACTTC. Translated: CATSDLQRVPVNWVNLTYEQYF.

This clone was detected once. The chain has TRBV15 and TRBJ2-1; 12 nucleotides match TRBD2. J lost 5 bases, V lost 4 bases, and 12 bases had no gene match. The CDR3 has 18 residues. Per germline, CDR1 LNHNV and CDR2 YYDKDF (reference sequence). CDR3 nucleotides: TGTGCCACCAGCATCCAGTCTAGCGGGAGGGCCCAACACAATGAGCAGTTCTTC. It encodes CATSIQSSGRAQHNEQFF.